What follows are 24 T cell receptor beta chains derived from one specimen sequenced in a study of blood T cell repertoires in COVID-19. TCRdb's table, derived via immunoSEQ multiplex PCR, lists solely in-frame clones and lacks some. This table has fewer than 20,000 clones, roughly 85% appearing once. Input material: peripheral blood. All receptors come from a human donor in a cohort sampled during active COVID-19.

The chain is built from TRBV4-3 and TRBJ1-1; D may be TRBD1 (5 bases). V lost 0 bases to trimming and J lost 7 bases, with 18 bases between them. The V gene's germline CDR1 is LGHNA and CDR2 YSLEER. The CDR3 consists of 16 residues. The CDR3 DNA reads TGCGCCAGCAGCCAAGATGGAGTCGGGGGATTCGGTGAAGCTTTCTTT. This translates into CASSQDGVGGFGEAFF.

This chain joins TRBV19 and TRBJ2-7, with 8 bases identical to TRBD2. After removal of 4 bases from V and 6 bases from J, the junction contained 11 bases not matched to a gene. Germline V gene sequence: CDR1 LNHDA, CDR2 SQIVND (reference sequence). The CDR3 sequence is 15 residues long. For the CDR3, the DNA is TGTGCCAGTAGTACCTCCGGGGGGGTCACGGGCGAGCAGTACTTC. Translated: CASSTSGGVTGEQYF.

The J gene is TRBJ2-1, the V gene TRBV27; 11 nucleotides align to TRBD2. This CDR3 region has 15 residues. The J segment lost 4 bases and the V segment lost 4 bases, leaving 3 bases of the junction unmatched. CDR1 is MNHEY, CDR2 SMNVEV, per germline (reference sequence). This chain's CDR3 is CASSSSGGNYNEQFF. Written as DNA, the CDR3 is TGTGCCAGCAGTTCTAGCGGGGGGAATTACAATGAGCAGTTCTTC.

On this clone itself: Sequence at one end of the junction differs from germline and may be a read error. The V call is TRBV7-4, the J call TRBJ2-5; TRBD2 agrees at 7 bases. The CDR3 is 19 residues long. CDR1 is SGHVT, CDR2 SQSDAQ, per germline. For the CDR3, the DNA is TGTGCCAGCCGCTTCGTTACCGGGACTACCCCGATCTTTTTGGAGACCCAGTACTTC. Translating gives CASRFVTGTTPIFLETQYF.

The table lists this clone with a few counts. The rearrangement joins TRBV9 to TRBJ1-5; 9 nucleotides agree with TRBD1. The junction had 5 bases not matched to a gene; V was cut back by 4 bases and J by 6 bases. CDR3 size: 14 residues. CDR1 SGDLS and CDR2 YYNGEE come from the germline V gene. CDR3 sequence reads: CASSSLDRGQPQHF. The CDR3 DNA sequence: TGTGCCAGCAGCTCCCTGGACAGGGGTCAGCCCCAGCATTTT.

The genes are TRBV6-5 and TRBJ2-7; 7 bases match TRBD1. V lost 6 bases, J lost 0 bases, and 8 bases stayed unmatched. Germline V gene sequence: CDR1 MNHEY, CDR2 SVGAGI. The length of the CDR3 is 15 residues. The CDR3 DNA reads TGTGCCAGCAGCACAGGGGACGCTAGCTCCTACGAGCAGTACTTC. Encoded protein: CASSTGDASSYEQYF.

This rearrangement joins TRBV18 to TRBJ2-5; 10 bases fit TRBD2. This CDR3 has 18 amino acids. With V trimmed by 0 bases and J by 1 base, 8 bases remained unmatched. The V gene's germline CDR1 is KGHSH and CDR2 LQKENI. The CDR3 DNA sequence: TGTGCCAGCTCACCACCCCGGCTAGCGGGGGTGCCCCAAGAGACCCAGTACTTC. Translating gives CASSPPRLAGVPQETQYF.

The chain employs TRBV18 and TRBJ2-2; weak D call: TRBD1 (6 bases). V lost 2 bases to trimming and J lost 4 bases, with 8 bases between them. CDR1 and CDR2 (germline): KGHSH, LQKENI. This CDR3 comprises 14 residues. CDR3 residues: CASSPTGFTGELFF. CDR3 bases: TGTGCCAGCTCACCAACAGGGTTCACCGGGGAGCTGTTTTTT.

The rearrangement uses TRBV3-1 (or the pseudogene TRBV3-2) and TRBJ1-2; D ambiguous. The CDR3 covers 13 residues. Trimming left V 2 bases short and J 0 bases short, with 4 bases between. Looked up from germline, CDR1 is LGHDT and CDR2 is YNNKEL (reference sequence). CDR3 protein: CASSQSTNYGYTF. CDR3 in DNA: TGTGCCAGCAGCCAATCAACTAACTATGGCTACACCTTC.

The V call is TRBV9, the J call TRBJ2-1; D perhaps matches TRBD1 (6 bases). With 5 bases removed from V and 3 bases from J, the gap between germline ends came to 15 bases. Germline V gives CDR1 SGDLS, CDR2 YYNGEE. The CDR3 runs 15 residues. CDR3: CASSSWGHLYNEQFF. The CDR3 nucleotides are TGTGCCAGCAGTTCATGGGGGCACCTCTACAATGAGCAGTTCTTC.

The V call is TRBV20-1, the J call TRBJ2-3, with D unclear. The CDR3 consists of 11 residues. CDR1 DFQATT and CDR2 SNEGSKA come from the germline V gene (reference sequence). V lost 6 bases and J lost 0, with 4 bases in between. CDR3 region: CSAPSTDTQYF. In DNA form, the CDR3 reads TGCAGTGCCCCGAGCACAGATACGCAGTATTTT.

In this sample, this clone turned up once. The rearrangement links TRBV3-1 (or the pseudogene TRBV3-2) to TRBJ2-1; 9 bases line up with TRBD1. The CDR3 totals 14 residues. J gave up 5 bases and V 4 bases, and 3 bases lay outside the gene matches. CDR1 is LGHDT, CDR2 YNNKEL, per germline (reference sequence). In DNA, the CDR3 is TGTGCCAGCAGCCGGACAGGGGCGGACAATGAGCAGTTCTTC. It is translated as CASSRTGADNEQFF.

The chain employs TRBV4-2 and TRBJ1-1, with 9 bases matching TRBD1. The V segment lost 2 bases and the J segment 0 bases; nucleotides outside the gene matches: 7. Germline CDR1 LGHNA, CDR2 YNFKEQ. This CDR3 contains 17 residues. In DNA, the CDR3 is TGTGCCAGCAGCCAACAGACAGGGGGGATGATGAACACTGAAGCTTTCTTT. As protein: CASSQQTGGMMNTEAFF.

The CDR3 is CASSPPGGDIQYF. Here the CDR3 DNA reads TGTGCCAGCAGCCCCCCCGGCGGGGACATTCAGTACTTC. V gene TRBV9 combines with J gene TRBJ2-4; D may be TRBD2 (6 bases). The CDR3 runs to 13 residues. Germline-derived CDR1 and CDR2 are SGDLS and YYNGEE. The V and J ends lost 4 bases and 8 bases respectively, with 13 bases between them.

J is TRBJ1-5 and V is TRBV6-5, with a weak D call TRBD1 (5 bases). CDR1 is MNHEY and CDR2 is SVGAGI in the germline V gene. This CDR3 is built from 14 residues. Deletions cut 8 bases from V and 3 bases from J, with 14 bases between. DNA of the CDR3: TGTGCCAGCTCCACGGGACTGACCAATCAGCCCCAGCATTTT. Encoded protein: CASSTGLTNQPQHF.

The J gene is TRBJ1-3, the V gene TRBV18, with a tentative D call TRBD1 (5 bases). Germline CDR1 is KGHSH and CDR2 is LQKENI. The CDR3 covers 17 residues. V lost 3 bases, J lost 4 bases, and 19 bases lay in between. The CDR3 sequence: CASSPSGERGAGNTIYF. Here the CDR3 DNA reads TGTGCCAGCTCACCGTCGGGGGAAAGGGGAGCAGGAAACACCATATATTTT.

V and J are TRBV6-6 and TRBJ2-2, with a tentative D call TRBD1 (6 bases). There are 15 residues in the CDR3. Germline loops: CDR1 MNHNY, CDR2 SVGAGI (reference sequence). V lost 5 bases, J lost 2 bases, and 12 bases lay in between. CDR3 in amino acids: CASSKQGPNTGELFF. The CDR3 region has the DNA TGTGCCAGCAGTAAACAGGGCCCAAACACCGGGGAGCTGTTTTTT.

V is TRBV9 and J is TRBJ2-2, with D perhaps matching TRBD2 (5 bases). V was clipped by 0 bases and J by 4 bases, with 10 bases between them. Looked up from germline, CDR1 is SGDLS and CDR2 is YYNGEE. This CDR3 has 15 residues. CDR3 sequence reads: CASSVAWEPTGELFF. CDR3 nucleotide sequence: TGTGCCAGCAGCGTAGCGTGGGAGCCCACCGGGGAGCTGTTTTTT.

The rearrangement uses TRBV19 and TRBJ2-2; 9 nucleotides align to TRBD2. Germline lookup yields CDR1 LNHDA and CDR2 SQIVND (reference sequence). With V trimmed by 7 bases and J by 7 bases, 7 bases remained unmatched. The CDR3 totals 14 residues. CDR3 sequence reads: CASIKSGGHGELFF. In nucleotides, the CDR3 is TGTGCCAGTATAAAGAGCGGGGGGCACGGGGAGCTGTTTTTT.

This chain joins TRBV5-1 and TRBJ2-3, with 8 bases identical to TRBD2. CDR3 length: 16 residues. The trim removed 0 bases at V and 0 bases at J, leaving 3 bases unmatched. Germline-derived CDR1 and CDR2 are SGHRS and YFSETQ. The CDR3 sequence is CASSLVSGASTDTQYF. The CDR3 region has the DNA TGCGCCAGCAGCTTGGTTAGCGGGGCTAGCACAGATACGCAGTATTTT.

The chain joins TRBV15 to TRBJ2-3, with D possibly TRBD2 on 5 matching bases. The CDR3 contains 15 residues. Germline V gene sequence: CDR1 LNHNV, CDR2 YYDKDF (reference sequence). V was pared by 5 bases and J by 0 bases, with 12 bases between. DNA of the CDR3: TGTGCCACCAGCCCGGGGAGCTCTAGCACAGATACGCAGTATTTT. The encoded protein is CATSPGSSSTDTQYF.

The chain has TRBV6-1 and TRBJ2-5; 7 bases agree with TRBD2. J was trimmed by 8 bases and V by 2 bases; bases with no gene match: 8. There are 14 residues in the CDR3. Germline-derived CDR1 and CDR2 are MNHNS and SASEGT. CDR3 bases: TGTGCCAGCAGTGAAAATGCGCGGGGGAGTACCCAGTACTTC. Protein sequence: CASSENARGSTQYF.

The rearrangement links TRBV6-4 to TRBJ1-4; D perhaps matches TRBD1 (5 bases). The CDR3 loop spans 13 amino acids. Trimming pared 2 bases from V and 8 bases from J, leaving 9 bases between. From germline, CDR1 is MRHNA and CDR2 SNTAGT. For the CDR3, the DNA is TGTGCCAGCAGTGACAGGGGTGGGGAAAAACTGTTTTTT. This codes for CASSDRGGEKLFF.

This chain joins TRBV12-5 and TRBJ1-5; no clear D. This CDR3 comprises 12 residues. Deletions cut 1 base from V and 5 bases from J, with 3 bases between. Germline assignment: CDR1 LGHNT and CDR2 FRNRAP. The CDR3 sequence: CASGLADQPQHF. CDR3 nucleotide sequence: TGTGCTAGTGGTTTGGCCGATCAGCCCCAGCATTTT.